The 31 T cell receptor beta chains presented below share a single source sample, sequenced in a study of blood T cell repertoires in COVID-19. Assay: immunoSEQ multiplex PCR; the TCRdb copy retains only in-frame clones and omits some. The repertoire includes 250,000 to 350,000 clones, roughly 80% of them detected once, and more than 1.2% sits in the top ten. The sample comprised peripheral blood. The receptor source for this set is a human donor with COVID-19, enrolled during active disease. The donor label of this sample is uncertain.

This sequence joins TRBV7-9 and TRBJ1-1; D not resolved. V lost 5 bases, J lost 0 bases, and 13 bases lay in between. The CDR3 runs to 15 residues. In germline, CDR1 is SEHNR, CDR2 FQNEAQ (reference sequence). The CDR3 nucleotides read TGTGCCAGCAGCCCCCGACGCGGGATGAACACTGAAGCTTTCTTT. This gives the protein CASSPRRGMNTEAFF.

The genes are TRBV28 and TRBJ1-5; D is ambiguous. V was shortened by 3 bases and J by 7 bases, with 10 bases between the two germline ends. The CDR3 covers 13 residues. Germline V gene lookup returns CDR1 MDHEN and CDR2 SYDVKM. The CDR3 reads CASSLFFGQPQHF. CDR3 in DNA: TGTGCCAGCAGTTTGTTCTTCGGGCAGCCCCAGCATTTT.

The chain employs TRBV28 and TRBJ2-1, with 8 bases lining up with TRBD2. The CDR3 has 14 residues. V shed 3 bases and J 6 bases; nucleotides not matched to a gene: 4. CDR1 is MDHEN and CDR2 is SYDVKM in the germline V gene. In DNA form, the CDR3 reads TGTGCCAGCAGTTTGGGACTAGAGTCCAATGAGCAGTTCTTC. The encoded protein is CASSLGLESNEQFF.

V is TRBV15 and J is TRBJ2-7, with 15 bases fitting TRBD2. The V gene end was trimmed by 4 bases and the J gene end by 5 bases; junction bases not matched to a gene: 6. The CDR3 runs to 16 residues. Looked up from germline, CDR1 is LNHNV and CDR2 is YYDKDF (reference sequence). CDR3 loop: CATSMGLAGGLHEQYF. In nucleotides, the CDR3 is TGTGCCACCAGCATGGGACTAGCGGGAGGCCTCCACGAGCAGTACTTC. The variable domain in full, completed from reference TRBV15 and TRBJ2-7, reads DAMVIQNPRYQVTQFGKPVTLSCSQTLNHNVMYWYQQKSSQAPKLLFHYYDKDFNNEADTPDNFQSRRPNTSFCFLDIRSPGLGDTAMYLCATSMGLAGGLHEQYFGPGTRLTVT.

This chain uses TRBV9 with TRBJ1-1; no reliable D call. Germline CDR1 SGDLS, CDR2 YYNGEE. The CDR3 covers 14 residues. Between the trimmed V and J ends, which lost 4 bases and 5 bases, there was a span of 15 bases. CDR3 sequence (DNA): TGTGCCAGCAGCTCCGGGTCTGGAGGGACTGAAGCTTTCTTT. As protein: CASSSGSGGTEAFF.

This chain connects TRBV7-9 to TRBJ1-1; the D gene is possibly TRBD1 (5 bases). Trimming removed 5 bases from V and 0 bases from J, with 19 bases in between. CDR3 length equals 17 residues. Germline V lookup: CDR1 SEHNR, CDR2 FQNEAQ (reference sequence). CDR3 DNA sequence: TGTGCCAGCAGCCCAAGGGGTGGAGGGGCCTTGAACACTGAAGCTTTCTTT. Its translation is CASSPRGGGALNTEAFF.

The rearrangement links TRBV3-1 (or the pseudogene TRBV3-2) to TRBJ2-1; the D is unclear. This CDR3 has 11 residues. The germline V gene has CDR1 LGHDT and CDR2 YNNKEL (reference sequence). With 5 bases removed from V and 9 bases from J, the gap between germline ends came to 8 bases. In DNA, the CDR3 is TGTGCCAGCAGCAATCGAGGTGAGCAGTTCTTC. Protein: CASSNRGEQFF.

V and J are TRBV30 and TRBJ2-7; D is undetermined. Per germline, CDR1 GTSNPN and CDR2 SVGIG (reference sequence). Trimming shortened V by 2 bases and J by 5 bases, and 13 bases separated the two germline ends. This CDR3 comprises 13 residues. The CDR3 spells CAWSLAETHEQYF. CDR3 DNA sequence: TGTGCCTGGAGTCTTGCGGAGACCCACGAGCAGTACTTC.

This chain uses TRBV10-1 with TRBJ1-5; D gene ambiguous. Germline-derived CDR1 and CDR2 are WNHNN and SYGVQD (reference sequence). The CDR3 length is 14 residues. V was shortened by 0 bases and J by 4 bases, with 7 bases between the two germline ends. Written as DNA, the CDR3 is TGCGCCAGCAGTGAGTCCGGGGTTAATCAGCCCCAGCATTTT. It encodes CASSESGVNQPQHF.

The CDR3 here is CASSMSRYEQFF. In nucleotides, the CDR3 is TGTGCCAGTAGTATGTCGCGGTATGAGCAGTTCTTC. V is TRBV19 and J is TRBJ2-1; D ambiguous. Germline loops: CDR1 LNHDA, CDR2 SQIVND (reference sequence). CDR3 length equals 12 residues. The V and J ends lost 3 bases and 8 bases respectively, with 8 bases between them.

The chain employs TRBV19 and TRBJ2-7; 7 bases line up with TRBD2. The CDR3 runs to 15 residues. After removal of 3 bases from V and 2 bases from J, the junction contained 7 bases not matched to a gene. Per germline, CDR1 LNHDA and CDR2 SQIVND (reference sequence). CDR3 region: CASSIASSGAYEQYF. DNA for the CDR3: TGTGCCAGTAGTATCGCGTCTAGCGGAGCCTACGAGCAGTACTTC.

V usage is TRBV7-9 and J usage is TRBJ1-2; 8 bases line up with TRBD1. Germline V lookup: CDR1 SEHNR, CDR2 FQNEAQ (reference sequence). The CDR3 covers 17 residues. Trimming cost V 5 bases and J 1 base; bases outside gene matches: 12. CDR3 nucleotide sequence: TGTGCCAGCAGCCCCGATGGGACAGGCCGTATTAACTATGGCTACACCTTC. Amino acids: CASSPDGTGRINYGYTF.

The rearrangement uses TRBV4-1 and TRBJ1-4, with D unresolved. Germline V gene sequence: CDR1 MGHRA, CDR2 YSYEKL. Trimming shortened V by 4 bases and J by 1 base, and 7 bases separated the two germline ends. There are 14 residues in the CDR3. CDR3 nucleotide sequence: TGCGCCAGCAGCCGCGAGGGAACTAATGAAAAACTGTTTTTT. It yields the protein CASSREGTNEKLFF.

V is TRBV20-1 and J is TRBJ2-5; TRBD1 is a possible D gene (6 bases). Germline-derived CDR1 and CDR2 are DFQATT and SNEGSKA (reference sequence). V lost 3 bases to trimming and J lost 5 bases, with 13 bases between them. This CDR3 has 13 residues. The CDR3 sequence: CSASMGAGETQYF. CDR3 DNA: TGCAGTGCTAGTATGGGGGCCGGGGAGACCCAGTACTTC.

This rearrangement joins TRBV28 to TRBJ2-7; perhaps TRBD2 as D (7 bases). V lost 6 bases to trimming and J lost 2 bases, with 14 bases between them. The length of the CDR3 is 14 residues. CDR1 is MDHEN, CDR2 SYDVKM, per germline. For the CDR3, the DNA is TGTGCCAGCAGACCCCGGGGGGCTCCCTACGAGCAGTACTTC. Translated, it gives CASRPRGAPYEQYF.

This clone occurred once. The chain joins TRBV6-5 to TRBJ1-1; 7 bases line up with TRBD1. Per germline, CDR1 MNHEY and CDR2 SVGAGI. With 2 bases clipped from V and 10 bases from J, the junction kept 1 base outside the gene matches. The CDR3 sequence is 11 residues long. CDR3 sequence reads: CASSYAGGAFF. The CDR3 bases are TGTGCCAGCAGTTACGCAGGGGGAGCTTTCTTT.

CDR3 region: CASSLTGYGQPQHF. The CDR3 nucleotides are TGTGCCAGCAGCCTCACAGGGTACGGTCAGCCCCAGCATTTT. The chain recombines TRBV7-9 with TRBJ1-5; D is perhaps TRBD1 (6 bases). Germline V gene lookup returns CDR1 SEHNR and CDR2 FQNEAQ (reference sequence). Trimming shortened V by 5 bases and J by 6 bases, and 14 bases separated the two germline ends. The CDR3 is 14 amino acids. Looking up the rest from reference TRBV7-9 and TRBJ1-5 gives the full variable domain: DTGVSQNPRHKITKRGQNVTFRCDPISEHNRLYWYRQTLGQGPEFLTYFQNEAQLEKSRLLSDRFSAERPKGSFSTLEIQRTEQGDSAMYLCASSLTGYGQPQHFGDGTRLSIL.

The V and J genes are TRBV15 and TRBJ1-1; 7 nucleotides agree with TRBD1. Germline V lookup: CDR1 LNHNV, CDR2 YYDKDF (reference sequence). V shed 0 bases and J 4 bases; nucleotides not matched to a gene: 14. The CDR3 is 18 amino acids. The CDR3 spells CATSRDLGTDWSGTEAFF. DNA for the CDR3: TGTGCCACCAGCAGAGATCTTGGGACAGACTGGTCCGGCACTGAAGCTTTCTTT. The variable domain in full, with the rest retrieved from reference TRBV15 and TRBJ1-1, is DAMVIQNPRYQVTQFGKPVTLSCSQTLNHNVMYWYQQKSSQAPKLLFHYYDKDFNNEADTPDNFQSRRPNTSFCFLDIRSPGLGDTAMYLCATSRDLGTDWSGTEAFFGQGTRLTVV.

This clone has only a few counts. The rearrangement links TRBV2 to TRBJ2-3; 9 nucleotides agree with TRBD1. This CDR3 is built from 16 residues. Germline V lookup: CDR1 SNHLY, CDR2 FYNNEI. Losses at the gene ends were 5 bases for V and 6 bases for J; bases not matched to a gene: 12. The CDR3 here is CASSKSTGQGVDTQYF. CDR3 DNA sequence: TGTGCCAGCAGTAAATCTACGGGACAGGGAGTGGATACGCAGTATTTT. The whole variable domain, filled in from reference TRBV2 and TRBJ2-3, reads EPEVTQTPSHQVTQMGQEVILRCVPISNHLYFYWYRQILGQKVEFLVSFYNNEISEKSEIFDDQFSVERPDGSNFTLKIRSTKLEDSAMYFCASSKSTGQGVDTQYFGPGTRLTVL.

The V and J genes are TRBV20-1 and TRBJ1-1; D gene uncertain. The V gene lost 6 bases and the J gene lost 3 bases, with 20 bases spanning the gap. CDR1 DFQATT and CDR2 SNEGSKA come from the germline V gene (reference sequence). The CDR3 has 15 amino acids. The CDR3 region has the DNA TGCAGTGCCAGTGACCTTGGCAGGTTTGACACTGAAGCTTTCTTT. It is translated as CSASDLGRFDTEAFF.

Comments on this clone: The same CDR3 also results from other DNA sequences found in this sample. The CDR3, as DNA: TGTGCCAGCAGCGTAGGGGCGGGGAGCACAGATACGCAGTATTTT. Protein product: CASSVGAGSTDTQYF. The chain joins TRBV9 to TRBJ2-3; weak D call: TRBD2 (6 bases). CDR1 is SGDLS, CDR2 YYNGEE, per germline. This CDR3 spans 15 amino acids. Trimming left V 0 bases short and J 0 bases short, with 8 bases between.

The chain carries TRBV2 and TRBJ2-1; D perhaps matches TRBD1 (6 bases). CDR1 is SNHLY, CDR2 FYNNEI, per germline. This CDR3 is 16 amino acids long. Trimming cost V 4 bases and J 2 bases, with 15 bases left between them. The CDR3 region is CASSVGRDTTYNEQFF. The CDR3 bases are TGTGCCAGCAGTGTAGGCCGGGACACTACCTACAATGAGCAGTTCTTC.

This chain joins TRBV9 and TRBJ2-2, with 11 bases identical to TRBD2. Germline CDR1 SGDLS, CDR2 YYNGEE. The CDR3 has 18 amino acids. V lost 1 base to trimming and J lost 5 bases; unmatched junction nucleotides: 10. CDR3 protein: CASSVSFTGTSGTGELFF. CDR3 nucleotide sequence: TGTGCCAGCAGCGTATCATTCACCGGGACTAGCGGTACCGGGGAGCTGTTTTTT. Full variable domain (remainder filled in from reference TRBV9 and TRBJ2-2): DSGVTQTPKHLITATGQRVTLRCSPRSGDLSVYWYQQSLDQGLQFLIQYYNGEERAKGNILERFSAQQFPDLHSELNLSSLELGDSALYFCASSVSFTGTSGTGELFFGEGSRLTVL.

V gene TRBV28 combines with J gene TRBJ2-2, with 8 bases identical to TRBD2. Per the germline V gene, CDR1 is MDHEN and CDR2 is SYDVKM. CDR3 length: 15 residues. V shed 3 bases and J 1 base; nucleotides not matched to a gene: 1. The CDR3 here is CASSLGLGNTGELFF. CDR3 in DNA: TGTGCCAGCAGTTTGGGACTAGGGAACACCGGGGAGCTGTTTTTT.

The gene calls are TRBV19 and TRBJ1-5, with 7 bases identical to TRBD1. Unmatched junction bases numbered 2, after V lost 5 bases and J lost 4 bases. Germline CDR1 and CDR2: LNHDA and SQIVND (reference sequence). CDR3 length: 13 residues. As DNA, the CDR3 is TGTGCCAGTAGTCCACAGGGGAATCAGCCCCAGCATTTT. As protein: CASSPQGNQPQHF.

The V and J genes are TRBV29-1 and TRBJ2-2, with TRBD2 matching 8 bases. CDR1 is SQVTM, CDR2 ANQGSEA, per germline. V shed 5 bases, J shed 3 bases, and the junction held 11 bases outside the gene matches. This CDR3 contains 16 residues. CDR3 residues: CSVPKREYDYTGELFF. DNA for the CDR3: TGCAGCGTTCCTAAGCGGGAGTATGATTACACCGGGGAGCTGTTTTTT.

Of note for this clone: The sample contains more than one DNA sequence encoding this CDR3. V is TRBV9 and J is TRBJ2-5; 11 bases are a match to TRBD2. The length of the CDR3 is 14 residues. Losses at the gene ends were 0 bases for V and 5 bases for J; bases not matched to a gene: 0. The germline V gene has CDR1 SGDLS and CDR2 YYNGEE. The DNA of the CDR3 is TGTGCCAGCAGCGTAGGACTAGCGGGGGAGACCCAGTACTTC. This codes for CASSVGLAGETQYF.

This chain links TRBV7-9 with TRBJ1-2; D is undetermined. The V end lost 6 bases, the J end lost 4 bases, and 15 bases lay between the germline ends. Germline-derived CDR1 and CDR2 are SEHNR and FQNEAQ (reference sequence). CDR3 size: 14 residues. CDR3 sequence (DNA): TGTGCCAGCAGTCCACCAACTCCGATCTATGGCTACACCTTC. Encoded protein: CASSPPTPIYGYTF.

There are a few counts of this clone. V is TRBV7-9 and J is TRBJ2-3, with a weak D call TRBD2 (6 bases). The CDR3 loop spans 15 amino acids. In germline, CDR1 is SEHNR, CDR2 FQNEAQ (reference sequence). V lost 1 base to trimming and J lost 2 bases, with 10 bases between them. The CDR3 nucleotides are TGTGCCAGCAGCTTAGATTTAGCGGCCACAGATACGCAGTATTTT. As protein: CASSLDLAATDTQYF.

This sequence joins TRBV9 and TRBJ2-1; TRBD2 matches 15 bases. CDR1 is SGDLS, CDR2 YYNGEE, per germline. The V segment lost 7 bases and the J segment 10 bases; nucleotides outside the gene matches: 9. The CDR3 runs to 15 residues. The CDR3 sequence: CASGGGLAGGQEQFF. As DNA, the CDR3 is TGTGCCAGCGGCGGGGGACTAGCGGGAGGTCAGGAGCAGTTCTTC.

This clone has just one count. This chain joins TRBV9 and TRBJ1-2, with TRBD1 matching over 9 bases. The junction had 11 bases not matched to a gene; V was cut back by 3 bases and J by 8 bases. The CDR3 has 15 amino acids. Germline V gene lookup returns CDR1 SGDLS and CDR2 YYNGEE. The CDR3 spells CASSAADTGGAGYTF. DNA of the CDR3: TGTGCCAGCAGCGCAGCCGACACAGGGGGCGCGGGCTACACCTTC.